These 25 T cell receptor beta chains share one sample of origin, sequenced in a study of cytomegalovirus exposure and HLA in healthy donors. This table comes from immunoSEQ multiplex PCR, and its TCRdb copy is limited to in-frame clones, with some not included. The sample records about 200,000 clones, more than 75% being singletons. The sample comprised PBMCs. Receptors were obtained from a woman between 18 and 29 years old in good health and CMV-seropositive.

This rearrangement joins TRBV30 to TRBJ2-1, with 9 bases aligning to TRBD1. The germline V gene encodes CDR1 GTSNPN and CDR2 SVGIG (reference sequence). The CDR3 is made up of 17 amino acids. V lost 2 bases and J lost 3; bases outside the gene matches: 11. CDR3 coding DNA: TGTGCCTGGAGTTCCTTGACAGGGGGAAAGGGCTACAATGAGCAGTTCTTC. Its translation: CAWSSLTGGKGYNEQFF.

This chain connects TRBV7-2 to TRBJ2-5; D remains unclear. V lost 5 bases, J lost 4 bases, and 11 bases lay in between. CDR3 length equals 13 residues. Germline lookup yields CDR1 SGHTA and CDR2 FQGNSA. CDR3 sequence: CASSPPPRETQYF. In DNA form, the CDR3 reads TGTGCCAGCAGCCCCCCCCCGCGAGAGACCCAGTACTTC. The full variable domain, rest sourced from reference TRBV7-2 and TRBJ2-5, is GAGVSQSPSNKVTEKGKDVELRCDPISGHTALYWYRQSLGQGLEFLIYFQGNSAPDKSGLPSDRFSAERTGGSVSTLTIQRTQQEDSAVYLCASSPPPRETQYFGPGTRLLVL.

The chain uses TRBV30 and TRBJ2-7; D is possibly TRBD2 (5 bases). The CDR3 sequence is 17 residues long. V lost 2 bases, J lost 3 bases, and 23 bases lay in between. Germline V gives CDR1 GTSNPN, CDR2 SVGIG (reference sequence). This CDR3 is CAWSLPDAGIGFYEQYF. Written as DNA, the CDR3 is TGTGCCTGGAGTCTACCCGACGCCGGGATAGGATTCTACGAGCAGTACTTC.

This sequence joins TRBV27 and TRBJ1-2; maybe TRBD1 (6 bases). Germline V gene lookup returns CDR1 MNHEY and CDR2 SMNVEV (reference sequence). This CDR3 contains 14 residues. Between the trimmed V and J ends, which lost 8 bases and 7 bases, there was a span of 20 bases. CDR3 amino acids: CASQDGGRGSGYTF. For the CDR3, the DNA is TGTGCCAGCCAAGACGGGGGGCGCGGCAGTGGCTACACCTTC.

CDR3 region: CASSFRQGGGETQYF. DNA of the CDR3: TGTGCCAGCAGCTTCAGACAGGGAGGCGGCGAGACCCAGTACTTC. The rearrangement joins TRBV11-2 to TRBJ2-5; perhaps TRBD1 as D (7 bases). The CDR3 sequence is 15 residues long. V lost 3 bases and J 5 bases, leaving 16 bases between the germline ends. Germline V gene sequence: CDR1 SGHAT, CDR2 FQNNGV.

The rearrangement joins TRBV11-2 to TRBJ2-7; TRBD2 might be the D (5 bases). Germline CDR1 is SGHAT and CDR2 is FQNNGV. This CDR3 is 11 amino acids long. The V end lost 7 bases, the J end lost 5 bases, and 9 bases lay between the germline ends. The CDR3 region is CASNFGDEQYF. In nucleotides, the CDR3 is TGTGCCAGCAACTTCGGGGACGAGCAGTACTTC.

The chain couples TRBV5-5 to TRBJ2-7; D uncertain. Germline CDR1 SGHKS, CDR2 YYEKEE (reference sequence). V lost 4 bases to trimming and J lost 1 base, with 3 bases between them. This CDR3 is built from 11 residues. CDR3 sequence (DNA): TGTGCCAGCAGCCCTTCCTACGAGCAGTACTTC. Translating gives CASSPSYEQYF.

The chain carries TRBV7-8 and TRBJ2-7; TRBD2 aligns across 9 bases. Germline-derived CDR1 and CDR2 are SGHVS and FQNEAQ. V was clipped by 5 bases and J by 3 bases; unmatched bases: 11. This CDR3 comprises 16 residues. The CDR3 bases are TGTGCCAGCAGCCCAGGTCGCGGGAGGGCCATCTACGAGCAGTACTTC. Its protein product is CASSPGRGRAIYEQYF. The entire variable domain, with the rest obtained from reference TRBV7-8 and TRBJ2-7, is as follows: GAGVSQSPRYKVAKRGQDVALRCDPISGHVSLFWYQQALGQGPEFLTYFQNEAQLDKSGLPSDRFFAERPEGSVSTLKIQRTQQEDSAVYLCASSPGRGRAIYEQYFGPGTRLTVT.

This clone came up once. J is TRBJ2-3 and V is TRBV4-1; TRBD2 agrees at 8 bases. The CDR3 contains 17 residues. V trimming: 6 bases; J trimming: 2 bases; junction bases outside the gene matches: 13. Germline V gene lookup returns CDR1 MGHRA and CDR2 YSYEKL. CDR3 residues: CASSLLGAGGSTDTQYF. The CDR3 region has the DNA TGCGCCAGCAGTCTCCTCGGGGCGGGAGGCTCCACAGATACGCAGTATTTT.

This chain joins TRBV27 and TRBJ2-2; 10 bases fit TRBD2. The V gene end was trimmed by 3 bases and the J gene end by 7 bases; junction bases not matched to a gene: 8. This CDR3 has 16 amino acids. In germline, CDR1 is MNHEY, CDR2 SMNVEV (reference sequence). The CDR3 bases are TGTGCCAGCAGTTTGTCACTAGCGGGAAGGAACGGGGAGCTGTTTTTT. Translation: CASSLSLAGRNGELFF.

The chain uses TRBV5-8 and TRBJ1-5; no definite D call. Germline loops: CDR1 SGHTS, CDR2 YDEGEE. The germline V and J ends were trimmed by 2 bases and 3 bases, with 9 bases remaining between them. The CDR3 is 14 amino acids. DNA of the CDR3: TGTGCCAGCAGCTTCCCGGGTTACAATCAGCCCCAGCATTTT. Translated: CASSFPGYNQPQHF.

The chain carries TRBV5-1 and TRBJ1-4; tentatively, D is TRBD1 (6 bases). V was cut by 5 bases and J by 2 bases, with 13 bases left in between. CDR1 is SGHRS, CDR2 YFSETQ, per germline. The CDR3 consists of 15 residues. CDR3: CASSPDRLTNEKLFF. The DNA of the CDR3 is TGCGCCAGCAGTCCCGACAGGTTGACTAATGAAAAACTGTTTTTT.

The chain is built from TRBV27 and TRBJ2-2; D is perhaps TRBD1 (5 bases). With 2 bases removed from V and 0 bases from J, the gap between germline ends came to 10 bases. In germline, CDR1 is MNHEY, CDR2 SMNVEV (reference sequence). The CDR3 contains 16 residues. The CDR3 reads CASSLRGGANTGELFF. The CDR3, as DNA: TGTGCCAGCAGTTTAAGGGGTGGGGCGAACACCGGGGAGCTGTTTTTT.

Points on this clone: An end of the junction differs from the germline gene, which may be a read error. V and J are TRBV7-7 and TRBJ2-1; 7 positions match TRBD2. This CDR3 is built from 18 residues. The germline V gene has CDR1 SSHAT and CDR2 FNYEAQ (reference sequence). The chain's CDR3 is CASSPLVVGTSVYNEQFF. Here the CDR3 DNA reads TGTGCTAGCAGCCCATTAGTAGTCGGAACTAGCGTTTACAATGAGCAGTTCTTC.

The V gene is TRBV11-1, the J gene TRBJ2-7; TRBD2 agrees at 8 bases. There are 15 residues in the CDR3. CDR1 and CDR2 (germline): SGHAT, FQDESV (reference sequence). J lost 5 bases, V lost 6 bases, and 12 bases had no gene match. The CDR3 DNA sequence: TGTGCCAGCAGGCGCCTTAGCGGGATGCGGGACGAGCAGTACTTC. Encoded protein: CASRRLSGMRDEQYF.

The chain uses TRBV12-5 and TRBJ2-1, with 15 bases identical to TRBD2. Trimming cost V 6 bases and J 4 bases; bases outside gene matches: 7. CDR1 is LGHNT, CDR2 FRNRAP, per germline. This CDR3 contains 17 residues. The CDR3 DNA reads as TGTGCTAGTGGCCGGACTAGCGGGAGGGCCGGATACAATGAGCAGTTCTTC. Translated: CASGRTSGRAGYNEQFF.

J is TRBJ1-5 and V is TRBV2, with a tentative D call TRBD1 (6 bases). Germline V gene data show CDR1 as SNHLY and CDR2 as FYNNEI. The CDR3 loop spans 13 amino acids. Here the CDR3 reads CAGQQGLNQPQHF. The DNA for the CDR3 is TGTGCTGGACAGCAGGGGCTCAATCAGCCCCAGCATTTT.

The rearrangement uses TRBV19 and TRBJ1-2; D is unresolved. The germline V gene encodes CDR1 LNHDA and CDR2 SQIVND (reference sequence). CDR3 length equals 12 residues. Trimming pared 1 base from V and 6 bases from J, leaving 6 bases between. CDR3 region: CASSIARDGYTF. CDR3 DNA sequence: TGTGCCAGTAGTATAGCACGGGATGGCTACACCTTC.

V gene TRBV4-1 combines with J gene TRBJ1-3, with TRBD1 as a possible D gene (6 bases). CDR3 length equals 15 residues. Germline values: CDR1 MGHRA, CDR2 YSYEKL. V was trimmed by 4 bases and J by 6 bases, leaving 16 bases between them. The CDR3 nucleotides are TGCGCCAGCAGCCTAACAACAGGGCCCCTAAACACCATATATTTT. Its translation: CASSLTTGPLNTIYF.

V is TRBV28 and J is TRBJ2-5; D is possibly TRBD2 (7 bases). Trimming removed 3 bases at V and 5 bases at J, with 10 bases between. The CDR3 loop spans 13 amino acids. Germline V gene data show CDR1 as MDHEN and CDR2 as SYDVKM. CDR3 residues: CASSFAGAETQYF. CDR3 in DNA: TGTGCCAGCAGTTTCGCGGGGGCCGAGACCCAGTACTTC. The full variable domain, its missing parts supplied by reference TRBV28 and TRBJ2-5, is DVKVTQSSRYLVKRTGEKVFLECVQDMDHENMFWYRQDPGLGLRLIYFSYDVKMKEKGDIPEGYSVSREKKERFSLILESASTNQTSMYLCASSFAGAETQYFGPGTRLLVL.

This clone was seen a few times. The chain is built from TRBV15 and TRBJ2-7, with 8 bases identical to TRBD1. Trimming took 0 bases from V and 4 from J; bases not matched to a gene: 11. Germline V gives CDR1 LNHNV, CDR2 YYDKDF (reference sequence). The CDR3 has 17 amino acids. The CDR3 reads CATSRDRLPGGIYEQYF. CDR3 in DNA: TGTGCCACCAGCAGAGATCGGCTACCAGGGGGCATTTACGAGCAGTACTTC.

The rearrangement uses TRBV29-1 and TRBJ1-1; D may be TRBD1 (5 bases). This CDR3 spans 12 amino acids. V shed 4 bases and J shed 4 bases, with 10 bases lying between them. Germline assignment: CDR1 SQVTM and CDR2 ANQGSEA. CDR3 region: CSVGGGSTEAFF. The CDR3 nucleotides are TGCAGCGTTGGGGGGGGAAGCACTGAAGCTTTCTTT. The full variable domain, its missing parts supplied by reference TRBV29-1 and TRBJ1-1, is SAVISQKPSRDICQRGTSLTIQCQVDSQVTMMFWYRQQPGQSLTLIATANQGSEATYESGFVIDKFPISRPNLTFSTLTVSNMSPEDSSIYLCSVGGGSTEAFFGQGTRLTVV.

The chain uses TRBV6-1 and TRBJ2-2; TRBD1 might be the D (5 bases). Germline assignment: CDR1 MNHNS and CDR2 SASEGT. V shed 2 bases and J shed 6 bases, with 13 bases lying between them. The CDR3 contains 15 residues. The CDR3 is CASSENFEGAGELFF. Written as DNA, the CDR3 is TGTGCCAGCAGTGAAAACTTCGAAGGGGCCGGGGAGCTGTTTTTT.

This sequence joins TRBV7-9 and TRBJ2-3; 7 nucleotides line up with TRBD1. V was clipped by 3 bases and J by 5 bases; unmatched bases: 8. CDR3 length: 15 residues. Germline V gene sequence: CDR1 SEHNR, CDR2 FQNEAQ (reference sequence). The CDR3 coding sequence is TGTGCCAGCAGCTTTCCCCGGACAGGAGAAGATACGCAGTATTTT. This gives the protein CASSFPRTGEDTQYF.

The J gene is TRBJ2-1, the V gene TRBV27; no clear D gene. Per the germline V gene, CDR1 is MNHEY and CDR2 is SMNVEV (reference sequence). The length of the CDR3 is 15 residues. V lost 3 bases to trimming and J lost 6 bases, with 15 bases between them. This chain's CDR3 is CASSFLSRIGNEQFF. CDR3 coding DNA: TGTGCCAGCAGTTTTTTGTCTAGAATAGGCAATGAGCAGTTCTTC.